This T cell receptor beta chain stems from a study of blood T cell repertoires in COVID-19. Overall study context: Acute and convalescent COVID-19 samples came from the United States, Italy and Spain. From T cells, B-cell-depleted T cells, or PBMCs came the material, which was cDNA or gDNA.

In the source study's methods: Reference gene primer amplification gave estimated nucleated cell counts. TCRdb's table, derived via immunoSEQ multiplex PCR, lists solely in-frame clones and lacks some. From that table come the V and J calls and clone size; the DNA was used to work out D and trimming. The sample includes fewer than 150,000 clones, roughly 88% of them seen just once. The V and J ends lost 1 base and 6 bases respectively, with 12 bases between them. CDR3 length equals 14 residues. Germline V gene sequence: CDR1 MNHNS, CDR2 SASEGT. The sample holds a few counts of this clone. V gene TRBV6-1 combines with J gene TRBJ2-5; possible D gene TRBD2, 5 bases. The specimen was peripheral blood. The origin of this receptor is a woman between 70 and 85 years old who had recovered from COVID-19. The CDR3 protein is CASSEGGSDKTQYF. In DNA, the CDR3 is TGTGCCAGCAGTGAAGGTGGGAGCGATAAGACCCAGTACTTC.